The clone carrying this TCR beta chain was seen a few times. Fresh-frozen tumor tissue and more than two years of survival data were available for all. V was clipped by 6 bases and J by 3 bases, with 15 bases between them. This CDR3 comprises 14 residues. The germline V gene encodes CDR1 MNHNY and CDR2 SVGAGI (reference sequence). The data stem from a study of glioma-infiltrating T cells after dendritic cell vaccination. Turning to the study itself: Treatment, given 2003 to 2012, was autologous tumor lysate-pulsed dendritic cell vaccination.

Here immunoSEQ multiplex PCR was the method, and the copy in TCRdb shows in-frame clones only, minus some. The sample holds roughly 70,000 clones, roughly 87% seen once. The TCR originated in a human donor with glioblastoma. The chain links TRBV6-6 to TRBJ2-7, with D perhaps TRBD1 (6 bases). The specimen comprised blood, sampled before dendritic cell vaccination. The CDR3 spells CASSPRTEGYEQYF. CDR3 in DNA: TGTGCCAGCAGCCCCCGGACAGAGGGCTACGAGCAGTACTTC.